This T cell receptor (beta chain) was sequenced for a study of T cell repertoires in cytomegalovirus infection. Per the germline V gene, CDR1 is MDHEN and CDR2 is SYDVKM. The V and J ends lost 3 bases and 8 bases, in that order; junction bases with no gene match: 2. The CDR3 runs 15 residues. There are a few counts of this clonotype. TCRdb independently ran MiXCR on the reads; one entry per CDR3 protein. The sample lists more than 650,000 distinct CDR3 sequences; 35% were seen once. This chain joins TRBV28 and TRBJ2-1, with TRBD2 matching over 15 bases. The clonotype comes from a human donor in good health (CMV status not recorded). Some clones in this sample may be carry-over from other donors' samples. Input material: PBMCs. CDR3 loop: CASSFGLAGGDEQFF. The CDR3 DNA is TGTGCCAGCAGTTTCGGACTAGCGGGGGGGGATGAGCAGTTCTTC.